This T cell receptor beta chain was observed in a study of OX40 agonist ivuxolimab in advanced cancers. Here immunoSEQ multiplex PCR was the method, and the copy in TCRdb shows in-frame clones only, minus some. The data show some 35,000 clones, over 60% seen once. With 8 bases clipped from V and 2 bases from J, the junction kept 9 bases outside the gene matches. Germline V gene lookup returns CDR1 SNHLY and CDR2 FYNNEI. The CDR3 sequence is 15 residues long. This clonotype was sampled from an adult with an advanced solid tumor such as melanoma, head and neck, liver or kidney cancer. The V gene is TRBV2, the J gene TRBJ2-7; 10 bases match TRBD2. The sample in question was CD4+ or CD8+ T cells sorted from blood, obtained in a trial of the OX40 agonist ivuxolimab. The chain's CDR3 is CASAPPAGGPYEQYF. Written as DNA, the CDR3 is TGTGCCAGCGCCCCCCCAGCGGGAGGGCCCTACGAGCAGTACTTC.